This T cell receptor beta chain came from a study of vaccination and CD4 T cells after COVID-19 (dated by TCRdb to 2022 to 2024). About the full investigation: The convalescent cohort included six males and four females, with two Hispanic individuals, seven Caucasians, two Asians and one multiracial person. Participants received two doses of either the Pfizer-BioNTech BNT162b2 vaccine (n=8) or the Moderna mRNA-1273 vaccine (n=2). Post-COVID blood samples were collected from convalescent patients a median of approximately 100 days after diagnosis, with a range of about 35 to 170 days. Post-vaccine blood samples were obtained a median of about 70 days after the second vaccine dose, with a range of roughly 13 to 250 days. For stimulating the cultures, overlapping spike peptide pools were used, derived from SARS-CoV-2 as well as from the common cold coronaviruses HCoV-NL63, HCoV-OC43 and HCoV-229E. Control cultures received a CEFX viral epitope pool as the positive control, an HIV-1 Nef peptide pool as the negative control, or no peptide. The spike-specific CD4+ TCR repertoire was compared before and after mRNA vaccination in over 9 COVID-19 convalescent patients and a handful of infection-naive healthy vaccine recipients. Overall study outcomes, separate from this receptor: The median count of SARS-CoV-2-reactive clonotypes went up from about 23 after infection to approximately 40 after vaccination, although the change was not significant. Relatively few convalescent patients were included in the study, and early timepoints after natural infection were not analyzed. Of the vaccine-specific clones found in convalescent patients, nearly all (304 of 307) were mono-reactive for SARS-CoV-2 spike instead of being cross-reactive with common cold coronaviruses. Among the post-vaccine SARS-CoV-2-reactive clones in convalescent patients, a median around 90% showed up only after vaccination, which suggests vaccine-specific priming.

Taken from cysteine to phenylalanine, the CDR3 has 14 residues. The read is trimmed to its CDR3 DNA, 42 bases read in frame from base 1. V was cut back by 1 base and J by 5 bases, leaving a gap of 10 bases between them. According to the germline V gene, CDR1 reads SGHVS and CDR2 reads FNYEAQ. The library came from PCR. DNA from cultured CD4+ T cells was subjected to TCR sequencing with the Oncomine TCR Beta short-read assay at the Johns Hopkins FTIC core. Genomic DNA was extracted from the cultured CD4+ T cells with the QIAamp micro DNA kit. Oncomine TCR Beta libraries from cultured CD4+ T cells were pooled using unique dual indexes and sequenced on an Illumina iSeq 100. As for how the authors treated the data: Non-productive sequences were filtered out, and CDR3s that did not start with C, did not end with F or W, or were shorter than 7 amino acids were discarded. The MANAFEST web application was used to identify antigen-specific clonotypes by comparing peptide-stimulated wells against reference wells and other culture wells. To be called positive, a clone needed an FDR below 0.05, an odds ratio above 5, and a productive frequency above 0.1% in at least two of three replicate wells. A clonotype counted as cross-reactive if it showed significant expansion both in the SARS-CoV-2 spike wells and in at least one common cold coronavirus spike condition. Levenshtein distances (stringdist) and unrooted phylogenetic trees (ape) in R version 3.6.1 were used to assess CDR3 homology. Using fastp trimming at Q25 and MiXCR clonotype assembly, TCRdb reanalyzed the public sequencing data and kept in-frame beta chains. CDR3 protein sequences are deduplicated, and each keeps its most common genes and DNA. The V and J calls reflect TCRdb's pipeline rather than the authors' work. The sample table lists around 26,000 distinct CDR3 sequences, over 55% of them with a count of one. Jointly, the top ten make up around 15% of the sample.

The intended sense of this specimen's treatment or condition label: roughly 10-day PBMC culture with coronavirus spike peptide pools or control peptides (ViraFEST assay). The ViraFEST assay, used in the study, expanded antigen-specific T cells with peptide pools and then identified the expanded clonotypes through TCR sequencing. The absence of prior SARS-CoV-2 infection in healthy vaccine recipients was confirmed by negative nucleocapsid antibody tests before and after vaccination. Each well held 2 million to 2.5 million PBMCs cultured with approximately 10 ug/ml peptide pools in IMDM containing approximately 5% human AB serum and around 10 IU/ml IL-2. Half of the culture medium was replaced with fresh IL-2-containing medium on days 3 and 7. Once the cells had been in culture for 10 days, the EasySep CD4+ T cell isolation kit was used to isolate CD4+ T cells by negative selection. Ficoll-Paque Plus gradient centrifugation was used to isolate PBMCs from whole blood, and the isolated PBMCs were then either used fresh or cryopreserved at -140C. Culture conditions were generally each tested in triplicate wells.

A word on this clonotype: No antigen is known for it. There are no base qualities to consult, and no much larger clone falls within one base.

The sequence came from a human donor who received a COVID-19 vaccine. The sample here was CD4+ T cells from blood, cultured in vitro, taken after SARS-CoV-2 vaccination. This receptor chain uses TRBV7-6 and TRBJ2-3, with the D gene call left open. For the CDR3, the sequence is CASSLVTLGDTQYF. The nucleotides are TGTGCCAGCAGCTTAGTCACCCTCGGAGATACGCAGTATTTT.